This section outlines one TCR beta chain sequence together with its context. The CDR3 is made up of 15 amino acids. CDR1 and CDR2 (germline): MNHNS, SASEGT. V trimming: 5 bases; J trimming: 9 bases; junction bases outside the gene matches: 13. The data derive from a study of T-cell reconstitution after alpha-beta-depleted transplantation in children. Unique molecular identifiers were incorporated during preparation of the TCRbeta library. TCRdb recomputed calls from the PCR reads with MiXCR, one row per CDR3 protein. Among 500,000 to 650,000 distinct CDR3 sequences, around 13% were seen once, and the ten largest hold 2.2%.

V is TRBV6-1 and J is TRBJ2-4; 7 nucleotides line up with TRBD2. The clonotype originates from a male patient between 10 and 17 years old who had a stem cell transplant for acute myeloid leukemia, so the T cells may come from the graft donor. The sample in question was PBMCs, mostly from graft donor cells, obtained 360 days after TCRalphabeta/CD19-depleted stem cell transplant. CDR3 sequence: CASSKVAGAWGIQYF. Here the CDR3 DNA reads TGTGCCAGCAGTAAAGTAGCGGGCGCTTGGGGCATTCAGTACTTC.